The next 21 T cell receptor beta chains were all read from a single sample in a study of blood T cell repertoires in COVID-19. Clones were read by immunoSEQ multiplex PCR, and TCRdb kept only the in-frame ones, dropping some. The sample consists of approximately 210,000 clones, roughly four fifths of them appearing once. Sequencing used peripheral blood. These receptor sequences come from an elderly woman with COVID-19, enrolled during active disease.

The V and J genes are TRBV7-6 and TRBJ1-5; the match to TRBD1 covers 7 bases. Germline V lookup: CDR1 SGHVS, CDR2 FNYEAQ. The CDR3 extends over 16 amino acids. Germline trimming cut 3 bases from V and 2 bases from J; bases unmatched to any gene: 7. The CDR3 DNA is TGTGCCAGCAGCTTGGCAGGGGGAACAGGCAATCAGCCCCAGCATTTT. Amino acids: CASSLAGGTGNQPQHF.

The CDR3 sequence: CASSPRGILDSPLHF. The CDR3 coding sequence is TGTGCCAGCAGCCCCCGCGGGATTTTGGATTCACCCCTCCACTTT. The rearrangement links TRBV7-9 to TRBJ1-6; D ambiguous. The CDR3 totals 15 residues. V gave up 5 bases and J gave up 8 bases, with 16 bases separating them. The germline V gene has CDR1 SEHNR and CDR2 FQNEAQ (reference sequence).

V is TRBV28 and J is TRBJ1-5; a possible D gene is TRBD1 (6 bases). V dropped 1 base and J dropped 7 bases, with 8 bases sitting between them. CDR3 length equals 13 residues. Germline V CDR1 and CDR2: MDHEN, SYDVKM. CDR3 loop: CASSLSGGQPQHF. The CDR3 bases are TGTGCCAGCAGTTTATCGGGGGGCCAGCCCCAGCATTTT.

The chain links TRBV19 to TRBJ1-4; D uncertain. The CDR3 covers 15 residues. Germline values: CDR1 LNHDA, CDR2 SQIVND (reference sequence). The V gene lost 3 bases and the J gene lost 5 bases, with 13 bases spanning the gap. The CDR3 region has the DNA TGTGCCAGTAGTATTTTGGGCGGGGTCAATGAAAAACTGTTTTTT. Protein product: CASSILGGVNEKLFF.

The chain employs TRBV3-1 (or the pseudogene TRBV3-2) and TRBJ2-1; D possibly corresponds to TRBD2 (6 bases). The CDR3 is 17 amino acids. The V gene's germline CDR1 is LGHDT and CDR2 YNNKEL (reference sequence). V was trimmed by 0 bases and J by 6 bases, leaving 18 bases between them. This chain's CDR3 is CASSQDRLVLSANEQFF. The CDR3 DNA follows: TGTGCCAGCAGCCAAGATCGACTAGTCCTTTCCGCCAATGAGCAGTTCTTC.

The rearrangement uses TRBV21-1 and TRBJ2-1; TRBD1, the table's D call, lacks a check against the DNA. TRBV21-1 is marked as a pseudogene. This CDR3 spans 19 amino acids. In DNA form, the CDR3 reads TGTGCCAGCAGCAAAGCGCTTAGGGGGACCCCCATTTGCGACAATGAGCAGTTCTTC. Translated, it gives CASSKALRGTPICDNEQFF.

As to this clone: Other DNA sequences of this sample code for an identical CDR3. The gene calls are TRBV3-1 (or the pseudogene TRBV3-2) and TRBJ1-1, with a possible D match to TRBD1 (6 bases). This CDR3 region has 12 residues. V was clipped by 3 bases and J by 8 bases, with 10 bases between them. From germline, CDR1 is LGHDT and CDR2 YNNKEL (reference sequence). CDR3 sequence: CASSQAGTEAFF. In DNA form, the CDR3 reads TGTGCCAGCAGCCAGGCCGGGACAGAAGCTTTCTTT.

This sequence joins TRBV2 and TRBJ1-2, with D unclear. The germline CDR1 and CDR2 sequences are SNHLY and FYNNEI. The CDR3 has 13 amino acids. CDR3 nucleotide sequence: TGTGCGAACACGGGTCCCGTGTTACGAGGCTACACCTTC. Translating it yields CANTGPVLRGYTF.

V and J are TRBV5-1 and TRBJ2-3; D perhaps matches TRBD1 (6 bases). CDR3 length: 15 amino acids. Trimming cost V 7 bases and J 0 bases, with 15 bases left between them. Germline loops: CDR1 SGHRS, CDR2 YFSETQ. The CDR3 reads CASSNRDSSTDTQYF. As DNA, the CDR3 is TGCGCCAGCTCCAACAGGGATAGTAGCACAGATACGCAGTATTTT. The variable domain in full, completed from reference TRBV5-1 and TRBJ2-3, reads KAGVTQTPRYLIKTRGQQVTLSCSPISGHRSVSWYQQTPGQGLQFLFEYFSETQRNKGNFPGRFSGRQFSNSRSEMNVSTLELGDSALYLCASSNRDSSTDTQYFGPGTRLTVL.

This chain connects TRBV12-5 to TRBJ1-5; D unclear. This CDR3 has 13 residues. The ends were cut back, 6 bases at V and 3 bases at J, with 9 bases in the middle. CDR1 LGHNT and CDR2 FRNRAP come from the germline V gene. The CDR3 DNA sequence: TGTGCTAGTGGCCTCGACACCAATCAGCCCCAGCATTTT. Encoded protein: CASGLDTNQPQHF.

J is TRBJ1-2 and V is TRBV21-1. TRBV21-1 is a pseudogene. The CDR3 totals 16 residues. The CDR3 here is CASRLGWGGSCYGYTF. CDR3 in DNA: TGTGCCAGCAGGTTAGGATGGGGGGGGTCTTGCTATGGCTACACCTTC.

This clone was counted between two and nine times. This same CDR3 is encoded by further DNA sequences in the sample. The V gene is TRBV3-1 (or the pseudogene TRBV3-2), the J gene TRBJ2-7; maybe TRBD1 (6 bases). Trimming pared 1 base from V and 7 bases from J, leaving 11 bases between. Germline V gene lookup returns CDR1 LGHDT and CDR2 YNNKEL (reference sequence). This CDR3 has 13 amino acids. As DNA, the CDR3 is TGTGCCAGCAGCCAAGTCCGAGGGGGAGAGCAGTACTTC. Translating gives CASSQVRGGEQYF.

The chain combines TRBV10-2 with TRBJ1-6; D perhaps matches TRBD1 (6 bases). Trimming took off 8 bases at V and 7 bases at J, with 27 bases between the two ends. Germline V gene data show CDR1 as WSHSY and CDR2 as SAAADI. The CDR3 runs 18 residues. In DNA, the CDR3 is TGCGCCAGCGTGGTAGTCACTGGGGGGGGCGCACGGAATTCACCCCTCCACTTT. It encodes CASVVVTGGGARNSPLHF.

This chain links TRBV4-1 with TRBJ1-3, with D possibly TRBD1 on 6 matching bases. The CDR3 has 14 amino acids. CDR1 and CDR2 (germline): MGHRA, YSYEKL. V lost 2 bases to trimming and J lost 5 bases, with 10 bases between them. The CDR3 spells CASSQPTGRNTIYF. As DNA, the CDR3 is TGCGCCAGCAGCCAACCGACAGGAAGAAACACCATATATTTT.

The V and J genes are TRBV2 and TRBJ2-2; D uncertain. This CDR3 has 13 amino acids. V dropped 11 bases and J dropped 5 bases, with 15 bases sitting between them. The germline V gene encodes CDR1 SNHLY and CDR2 FYNNEI. The CDR3 nucleotides are TGTGCCGGAGACTCAGATAAAACCGGGGAGCTGTTTTTT. Its translation: CAGDSDKTGELFF.

For the CDR3, the DNA is TGTGCCAGCAGCGTAGATGGGACAGGAACTGAAAAACTGTTTTTT. As protein: CASSVDGTGTEKLFF. This chain joins TRBV9 and TRBJ1-4, with TRBD1 identical over 8 bases. This CDR3 has 15 residues. CDR1 is SGDLS and CDR2 is YYNGEE in the germline V gene. With V trimmed by 0 bases and J by 7 bases, 5 bases remained unmatched.

The chain couples TRBV16 to TRBJ1-1; D uncertain. Germline values: CDR1 KGHSY, CDR2 FQNENV. This CDR3 is built from 14 residues. V lost 0 bases to trimming and J lost 11 bases, with 16 bases between them. DNA of the CDR3: TGTGCCAGCAGCCAATCACGGGGAATCCTTAGGGCTTTCTTT. Residues: CASSQSRGILRAFF.

The V gene is TRBV28, the J gene TRBJ2-1, with D tentatively TRBD1 (6 bases). CDR1 is MDHEN and CDR2 is SYDVKM in the germline V gene. With 10 bases removed from V and 0 bases from J, the gap between germline ends came to 16 bases. The CDR3 has 15 residues. CDR3 DNA sequence: TGTGCCACCCACAAAGGGGGTCACTCCTACAATGAGCAGTTCTTC. Amino acid sequence: CATHKGGHSYNEQFF.

V is TRBV18 and J is TRBJ2-7, with 9 bases matching TRBD1. From germline, CDR1 is KGHSH and CDR2 LQKENI. V was pared by 5 bases and J by 2 bases, with 7 bases of the junction left unmatched. The CDR3 covers 15 residues. CDR3 sequence: CASSDQRDRAYEQYF. The CDR3 bases are TGTGCCAGCTCAGACCAACGGGACAGGGCCTACGAGCAGTACTTC.

The chain recombines TRBV7-2 with TRBJ1-2, with 7 nucleotides matching TRBD1. The CDR3 spans 13 residues. CDR1 is SGHTA and CDR2 is FQGNSA in the germline V gene. V gave up 4 bases and J gave up 4 bases; unmatched junction bases: 3. CDR3 protein: CASSWDSIYGYTF. In DNA, the CDR3 is TGTGCCAGCAGCTGGGACAGCATCTATGGCTACACCTTC.

CDR3 sequence reads: CASSPAAGESVGTQYF. In nucleotides, the CDR3 is TGTGCCAGCAGCCCAGCAGCGGGAGAGTCGGTAGGGACCCAGTACTTC. This chain links TRBV7-2 with TRBJ2-5; 8 nucleotides align to TRBD2. The CDR3 is 16 residues long. Germline V lookup: CDR1 SGHTA, CDR2 FQGNSA. The V segment lost 5 bases and the J segment 7 bases; nucleotides outside the gene matches: 15.